The 7 T cell receptor beta chains listed next were all sequenced from one sample in a study of metastatic and nonmetastatic thyroid tumors. Prior to thyroid surgery, none of the patients had received any treatment. TCRdb called clones again from the PCR reads with MiXCR. Of over 25,000 clones in the sample, approximately 10% were seen once. Sequencing was carried out using blood. The source of these receptors is a female donor with papillary thyroid cancer or a benign thyroid nodule (not recorded which). Some clones in this sample may be carry-over from other donors' samples.

There are many counts of this clone. The chain couples TRBV19 to TRBJ2-1; 8 nucleotides line up with TRBD2. CDR1 is LNHDA and CDR2 is SQIVND in the germline V gene (reference sequence). V was clipped by 3 bases and J by 1 base; unmatched bases: 5. The CDR3 contains 16 residues. DNA for the CDR3: TGTGCCAGTAGTATTTTAGCGGGGCCTTCCTACAATGAGCAGTTCTTC. Its translation is CASSILAGPSYNEQFF. Full variable domain (outside the CDR3, taken from reference TRBV19 and TRBJ2-1): DGGITQSPKYLFRKEGQNVTLSCEQNLNHDAMYWYRQDPGQGLRLIYYSQIVNDFQKGDIAEGYSVSREKKESFPLTVTSAQKNPTAFYLCASSILAGPSYNEQFFGPGTRLTVL.

This clone has at least ten counts. This chain links TRBV28 with TRBJ1-2; 12 positions agree with TRBD1. The germline CDR1 and CDR2 sequences are MDHEN and SYDVKM. J was trimmed by 8 bases and V by 1 base; bases with no gene match: 8. This CDR3 region has 16 residues. Here the CDR3 reads CASSLSGTGGERGYTF. DNA for the CDR3: TGTGCCAGCAGTTTATCCGGGACAGGGGGCGAAAGGGGCTACACCTTC.

This clone was recorded at least ten times. The chain recombines TRBV4-3 with TRBJ1-2; no clear D. Germline-derived CDR1 and CDR2 are LGHNA and YSLEER. Trimming removed 0 bases at V and 7 bases at J, with 9 bases between. The CDR3 runs 13 residues. The CDR3 nucleotides read TGCGCCAGCAGCCAAGATAGGTTGGGTGGCTACACCTTC. It encodes CASSQDRLGGYTF.

The chain combines TRBV5-1 with TRBJ2-1, with D unresolved. Trimming pared 4 bases from V and 6 bases from J, leaving 5 bases between. The CDR3 is 11 amino acids. Looked up from germline, CDR1 is SGHRS and CDR2 is YFSETQ. The CDR3 is CASSILNEQFF. In DNA form, the CDR3 reads TGCGCCAGCAGCATCCTCAATGAGCAGTTCTTC.

This rearrangement joins TRBV7-2 to TRBJ2-1, with 12 bases identical to TRBD2. Unmatched junction bases numbered 1, after V lost 4 bases and J lost 6 bases. The CDR3 runs 14 residues. Per the germline V gene, CDR1 is SGHTA and CDR2 is FQGNSA. CDR3 region: CASSSTSGSNEQFF. Here the CDR3 DNA reads TGTGCCAGCAGCTCGACTAGCGGGAGCAATGAGCAGTTCTTC.

This clone is categorized as medium-sized. The J gene is TRBJ2-2, the V gene TRBV6-5; D is uncertain. The V gene's germline CDR1 is MNHEY and CDR2 SVGAGI. This CDR3 region has 15 residues. V was cut by 2 bases and J by 6 bases, with 13 bases left in between. CDR3 loop: CASSYPVGGPGELFF. The CDR3 nucleotides are TGTGCCAGCAGTTACCCCGTAGGCGGACCCGGGGAGCTGTTTTTT.

This clone was counted at least ten times. V is TRBV9 and J is TRBJ1-6, with a possible D match to TRBD1 (6 bases). The germline V and J ends were trimmed by 4 bases and 0 bases, with 14 bases remaining between them. Germline-derived CDR1 and CDR2 are SGDLS and YYNGEE. The CDR3 sequence is 17 residues long. The CDR3 DNA reads as TGTGCCAGCAGCTCCAGACAGGAGAGCTCCTATAATTCACCCCTCCACTTT. Its translation is CASSSRQESSYNSPLHF.